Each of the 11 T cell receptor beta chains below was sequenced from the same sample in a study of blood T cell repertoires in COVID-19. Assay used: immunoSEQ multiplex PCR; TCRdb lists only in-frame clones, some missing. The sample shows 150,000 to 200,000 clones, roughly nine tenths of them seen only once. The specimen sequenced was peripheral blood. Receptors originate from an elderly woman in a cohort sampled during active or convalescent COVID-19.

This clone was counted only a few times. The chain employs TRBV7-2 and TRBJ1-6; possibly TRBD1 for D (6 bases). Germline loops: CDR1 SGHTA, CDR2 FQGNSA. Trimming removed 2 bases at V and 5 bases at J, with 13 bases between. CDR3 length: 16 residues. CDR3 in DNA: TGTGCCAGCAGCTTATTGTCGGACAGCAATAATTCACCCCTCCACTTT. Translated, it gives CASSLLSDSNNSPLHF.

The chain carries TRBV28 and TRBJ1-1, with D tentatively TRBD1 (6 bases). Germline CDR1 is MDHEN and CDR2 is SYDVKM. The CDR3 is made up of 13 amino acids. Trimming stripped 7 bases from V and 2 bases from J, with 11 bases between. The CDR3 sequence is CASNGGLNTEAFF. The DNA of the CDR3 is TGTGCCAGCAATGGGGGCCTTAACACTGAAGCTTTCTTT.

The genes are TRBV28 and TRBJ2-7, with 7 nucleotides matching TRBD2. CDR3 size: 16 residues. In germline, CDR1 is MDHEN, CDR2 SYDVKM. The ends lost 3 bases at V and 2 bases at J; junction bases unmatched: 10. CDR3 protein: CASSFLGEGRPYEQYF. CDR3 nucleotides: TGTGCCAGCAGTTTTCTTGGGGAGGGCAGACCCTACGAGCAGTACTTC. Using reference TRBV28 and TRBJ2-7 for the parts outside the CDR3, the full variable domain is DVKVTQSSRYLVKRTGEKVFLECVQDMDHENMFWYRQDPGLGLRLIYFSYDVKMKEKGDIPEGYSVSREKKERFSLILESASTNQTSMYLCASSFLGEGRPYEQYFGPGTRLTVT.

CDR3 sequence: CASSADRASGYTF. CDR3 nucleotide sequence: TGTGCCAGCTCAGCGGACAGGGCCTCTGGCTACACCTTC. This sequence joins TRBV18 and TRBJ1-2; 8 bases align to TRBD1. Germline assignment: CDR1 KGHSH and CDR2 LQKENI. The length of the CDR3 is 13 residues. J lost 7 bases, V lost 5 bases, and 6 bases had no gene match. Combining the CDR3 with reference TRBV18 and TRBJ1-2 gives the whole variable domain NAGVMQNPRHLVRRRGQEARLRCSPMKGHSHVYWYRQLPEEGLKFMVYLQKENIIDESGMPKERFSAEFPKEGPSILRIQQVVRGDSAAYFCASSADRASGYTFGSGTRLTVV.

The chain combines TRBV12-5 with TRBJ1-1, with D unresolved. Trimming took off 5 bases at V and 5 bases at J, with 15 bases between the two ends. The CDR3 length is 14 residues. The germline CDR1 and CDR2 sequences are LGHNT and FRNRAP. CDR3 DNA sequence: TGTGCTAGTGGTACCGAAGTGCCGGGGACTGAAGCTTTCTTT. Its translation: CASGTEVPGTEAFF.

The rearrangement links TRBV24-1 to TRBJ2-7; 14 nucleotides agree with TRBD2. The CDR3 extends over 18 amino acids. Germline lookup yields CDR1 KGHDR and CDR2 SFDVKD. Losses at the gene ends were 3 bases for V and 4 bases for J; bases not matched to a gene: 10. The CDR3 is CATSDPQGLAGEEYEQYV. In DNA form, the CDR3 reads TGTGCCACCAGTGATCCACAGGGACTAGCGGGAGAAGAGTACGAGCAGTACGTC.

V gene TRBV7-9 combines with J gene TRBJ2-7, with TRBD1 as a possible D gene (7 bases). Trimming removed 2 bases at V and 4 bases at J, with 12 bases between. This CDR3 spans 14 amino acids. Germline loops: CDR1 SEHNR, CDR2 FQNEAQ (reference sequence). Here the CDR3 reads CASSLNQGGYEQYF. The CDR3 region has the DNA TGTGCCAGCAGCTTAAACCAGGGGGGTTACGAGCAGTACTTC.

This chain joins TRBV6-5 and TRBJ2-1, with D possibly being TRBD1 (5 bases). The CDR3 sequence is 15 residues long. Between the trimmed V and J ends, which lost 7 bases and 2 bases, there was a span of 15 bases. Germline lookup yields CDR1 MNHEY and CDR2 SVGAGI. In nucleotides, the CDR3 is TGTGCCAGCACGAGGAGCCAGGGCCCCTACAATGAGCAGTTCTTC. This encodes CASTRSQGPYNEQFF.

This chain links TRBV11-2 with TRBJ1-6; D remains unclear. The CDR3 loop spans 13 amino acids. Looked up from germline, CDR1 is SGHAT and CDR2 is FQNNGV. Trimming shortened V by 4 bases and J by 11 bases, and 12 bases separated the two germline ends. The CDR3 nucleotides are TGTGCCAGCAGCTACCCAGCCCAGGCACCCCTCCACTTT. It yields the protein CASSYPAQAPLHF.

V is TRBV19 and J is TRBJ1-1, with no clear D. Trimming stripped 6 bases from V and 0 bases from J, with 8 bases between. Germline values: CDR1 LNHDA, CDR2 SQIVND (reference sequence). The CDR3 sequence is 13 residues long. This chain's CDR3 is CASSQTLNTEAFF. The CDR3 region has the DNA TGTGCCAGTAGCCAGACATTGAACACTGAAGCTTTCTTT.

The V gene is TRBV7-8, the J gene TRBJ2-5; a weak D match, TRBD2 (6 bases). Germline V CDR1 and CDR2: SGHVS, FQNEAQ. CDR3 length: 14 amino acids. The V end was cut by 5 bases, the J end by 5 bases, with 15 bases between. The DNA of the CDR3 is TGTGCCAGCAGCAAGACGGGAGTTTGGGAGACCCAGTACTTC. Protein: CASSKTGVWETQYF. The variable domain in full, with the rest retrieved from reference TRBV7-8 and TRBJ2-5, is GAGVSQSPRYKVAKRGQDVALRCDPISGHVSLFWYQQALGQGPEFLTYFQNEAQLDKSGLPSDRFFAERPEGSVSTLKIQRTQQEDSAVYLCASSKTGVWETQYFGPGTRLLVL.